This T cell receptor (beta chain) comes out of a study of beta chain features in type 1 diabetes. This CDR3 comprises 15 residues. The trim removed 2 bases at V and 4 bases at J, leaving 5 bases unmatched. The germline gives CDR1 SEHNR, CDR2 FQNEAQ (reference sequence). Study findings and constraints: Whether HLA type influences TCRB rearrangement remained unresolved here. Lower insertion and higher deletion counts appeared at VDJ junctions in type 1 diabetes patients. In the patient group, naive, central memory and Treg TCRB repertoires seemed more alike than in the healthy donor group.

The purity of all sorted populations exceeded 95%. This clone was observed a handful of times. Its antigen is currently unknown. Reverse transcription of all isolated RNA meant that expressed TCRB transcripts were sequenced. Assay: immunoSEQ multiplex PCR; the TCRdb copy retains only in-frame clones and omits some. The data show some 300,000 clones, 8% seen once. The TCR was taken from a woman younger than 35 in good health. The chain links TRBV7-9 to TRBJ2-1, with TRBD2 identical over 7 bases. Sample: central memory CD4+ T cells from blood. CDR3 nucleotides: TGTGCCAGCAGCTTAAAGTCTAGCGGTTACAATGAGCAGTTCTTC. Translation: CASSLKSSGYNEQFF.